These 16 T cell receptor beta chains came from one sample sequenced in a study of shared clonotypes between healthy human individuals. Sequencing was performed with immunoSEQ multiplex PCR; in TCRdb, only in-frame clones are kept and a portion is missing. The repertoire holds about 2.4 million clones, with 80% to 95% as singletons. The sequenced sample consisted of naive CD4+ T cells from PBMCs. Stated subset: CD45RA+ positively selected. Source of these receptors: a man younger than 30 in good health. Some clones in this sample may be carry-over from other donors' samples.

The CDR3 DNA is TGTGCCAGCAGCTTGATGGGACTCGGAAACACCATATATTTT. Protein: CASSLMGLGNTIYF. The chain combines TRBV5-4 with TRBJ1-3, with TRBD1 as a possible D gene (5 bases). Germline V CDR1 and CDR2: SGHNT, YYREEE (reference sequence). Trimming cost V 1 base and J 4 bases, with 9 bases left between them. There are 14 residues in the CDR3.

This chain links TRBV5-6 with TRBJ2-5; maybe TRBD1 (6 bases). V was cut by 4 bases and J by 6 bases, with 13 bases left in between. This CDR3 comprises 13 residues. From germline, CDR1 is SGHDT and CDR2 YYEEEE. This CDR3 reads CASSRNRVQTQYF. DNA for the CDR3: TGTGCCAGCAGCCGGAACAGGGTGCAGACCCAGTACTTC.

V is TRBV4-1 and J is TRBJ2-7; the D gene is possibly TRBD2 (6 bases). Germline CDR1 and CDR2: MGHRA and YSYEKL. This CDR3 region has 16 residues. V lost 5 bases and J 2 bases, leaving 19 bases between the germline ends. CDR3: CASSTGRLGGAYEQYF. CDR3 nucleotide sequence: TGCGCCAGCAGCACGGGCCGGTTAGGCGGGGCCTACGAGCAGTACTTC.

V is TRBV5-1 and J is TRBJ2-5; TRBD2 might be the D (7 bases). The CDR3 runs to 17 residues. Germline lookup yields CDR1 SGHRS and CDR2 YFSETQ. The V end lost 4 bases, the J end lost 4 bases, and 23 bases lay between the germline ends. The CDR3 loop reads CASSPRSGGGRRETQYF. The CDR3 DNA follows: TGCGCCAGCAGCCCCCGGTCAGGCGGGGGCAGGCGAGAGACCCAGTACTTC.

The CDR3 protein is CASSQYRVNNQPQHF. DNA of the CDR3: TGTGCCAGCAGCCAATACAGGGTAAACAATCAGCCCCAGCATTTT. The chain links TRBV16 to TRBJ1-5, with a weak D call TRBD1 (6 bases). This CDR3 has 15 amino acids. The V gene lost 1 base and the J gene lost 3 bases, with 10 bases spanning the gap. Germline lookup yields CDR1 KGHSY and CDR2 FQNENV.

V and J are TRBV6-5 and TRBJ2-7, with D maybe TRBD2 (6 bases). V was trimmed by 2 bases and J by 9 bases, leaving 23 bases between them. Germline CDR1 and CDR2: MNHEY and SVGAGI. The CDR3 has 16 residues. In DNA form, the CDR3 reads TGTGCCAGCAGTTACGCCCCCCGAGCGGGCACGTTCGGGCAGTACTTC. It is translated as CASSYAPRAGTFGQYF.

V gene TRBV7-2 combines with J gene TRBJ2-5; 9 bases agree with TRBD2. The tail of the sequence fits TRBJ2-7 better, so the J call may be wrong. Germline CDR1 reads SGHTA; CDR2 reads FQGNSA. This CDR3 contains 15 residues. The CDR3 sequence is CASSSFSGSVHEQYF. CDR3 nucleotide sequence: TGTGCCAGCAGCTCCTTTAGCGGGAGCGTCCACGAGCAGTACTTC.

V and J are TRBV30 and TRBJ1-1; TRBD1 agrees at 10 bases. CDR1 is GTSNPN, CDR2 SVGIG, per germline (reference sequence). J gave up 5 bases and V 3 bases, and 3 bases lay outside the gene matches. CDR3 length equals 13 residues. The CDR3, as DNA: TGTGCCTGGAGGGGACAGGGGTGGACTGAAGCTTTCTTT. It is translated as CAWRGQGWTEAFF. Full variable domain (missing parts from reference TRBV30 and TRBJ1-1): SQTIHQWPATLVQPVGSPLSLECTVEGTSNPNLYWYRQAAGRGLQLLFYSVGIGQISSEVPQNLSASRPQDRQFILSSKKLLLSDSGFYLCAWRGQGWTEAFFGQGTRLTVV.

The rearrangement joins TRBV29-1 to TRBJ2-3; D may be TRBD2 (5 bases). In germline, CDR1 is SQVTM, CDR2 ANQGSEA. The CDR3 length is 13 residues. V lost 3 bases and J 0 bases, leaving 7 bases between the germline ends. The chain's CDR3 is CSVDWTSTDTQYF. The CDR3 DNA follows: TGCAGCGTTGACTGGACTAGCACAGATACGCAGTATTTT.

This chain joins TRBV7-9 and TRBJ1-1; D not resolved. Germline-derived CDR1 and CDR2 are SEHNR and FQNEAQ (reference sequence). The CDR3 is 13 residues long. With 2 bases removed from V and 5 bases from J, the gap between germline ends came to 9 bases. The CDR3 spells CASSLKLGTEAFF. CDR3 DNA: TGTGCCAGCAGCTTAAAGCTAGGGACTGAAGCTTTCTTT.

The chain links TRBV5-4 to TRBJ1-1; D remains ambiguous. Germline V gene data show CDR1 as SGHNT and CDR2 as YYREEE (reference sequence). CDR3 length: 15 amino acids. V was clipped by 0 bases and J by 12 bases, with 21 bases between them. The CDR3 spells CASSLDRPVTTSSFF. Here the CDR3 DNA reads TGTGCCAGCAGCTTGGATCGTCCGGTCACCACGTCGTCTTTCTTT.

This clone was observed a single time. The CDR3 DNA sequence: TGTGCCAGCAGCTTAAGGGGGACCAGCACAGATACGCAGTATTTT. Translation gives CASSLRGTSTDTQYF. The chain employs TRBV11-3 and TRBJ2-3, with a possible D match to TRBD1 (6 bases). The CDR3 spans 15 residues. Trimming took 2 bases from V and 0 from J, leaving 9 bases between them. Germline V gene data show CDR1 as SGHNT and CDR2 as YENEEA.

The chain joins TRBV5-4 to TRBJ2-1; 10 bases agree with TRBD2. Per the germline V gene, CDR1 is SGHNT and CDR2 is YYREEE (reference sequence). CDR3 length: 16 residues. J lost 0 bases, V lost 5 bases, and 5 bases had no gene match. CDR3 DNA sequence: TGTGCCAGCAGTGCAGGACTAGCGGCCTCCTACAATGAGCAGTTCTTC. As protein: CASSAGLAASYNEQFF.

The rearrangement links TRBV30 to TRBJ1-2, with a possible D match to TRBD1 (5 bases). V shed 1 base and J shed 7 bases, with 16 bases lying between them. CDR1 GTSNPN and CDR2 SVGIG come from the germline V gene (reference sequence). The CDR3 covers 14 residues. The CDR3, as DNA: TGTGCCTGGAGTGCGGTAGGTACAGGCGGTGGCTACACCTTC. Amino acid sequence: CAWSAVGTGGGYTF.

On this clone itself: Other DNA sequences from this sample encode an identical CDR3 as well. V is TRBV18 and J is TRBJ1-1; unclear D gene. The germline gives CDR1 KGHSH, CDR2 LQKENI. This CDR3 comprises 13 residues. The V end was cut by 4 bases, the J end by 1 base, with 7 bases between. The CDR3 spells CASSQGRNTEAFF. The CDR3 region has the DNA TGTGCCAGCTCACAAGGACGGAACACTGAAGCTTTCTTT.

The V call is TRBV6-6, the J call TRBJ2-7, with 9 nucleotides matching TRBD1. This CDR3 comprises 16 residues. Germline trimming cut 10 bases from V and 5 bases from J; bases unmatched to any gene: 18. Looked up from germline, CDR1 is MNHNY and CDR2 is SVGAGI (reference sequence). This chain's CDR3 is CATTPPRDRESHEQYF. CDR3 sequence (DNA): TGTGCCACTACTCCGCCCCGGGACAGGGAGAGCCACGAGCAGTACTTC.